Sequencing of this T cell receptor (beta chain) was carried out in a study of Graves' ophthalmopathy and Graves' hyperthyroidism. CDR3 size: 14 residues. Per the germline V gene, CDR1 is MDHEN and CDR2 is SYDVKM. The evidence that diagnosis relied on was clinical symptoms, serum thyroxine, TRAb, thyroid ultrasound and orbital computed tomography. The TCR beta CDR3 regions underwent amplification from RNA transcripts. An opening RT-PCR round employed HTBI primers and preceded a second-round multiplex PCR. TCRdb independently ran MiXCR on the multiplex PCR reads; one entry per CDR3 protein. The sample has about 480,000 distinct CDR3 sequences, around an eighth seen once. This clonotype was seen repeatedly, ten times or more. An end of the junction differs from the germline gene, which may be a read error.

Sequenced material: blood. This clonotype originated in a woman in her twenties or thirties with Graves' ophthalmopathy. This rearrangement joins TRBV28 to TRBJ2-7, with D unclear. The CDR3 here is CTSSIRPRKNEQYF. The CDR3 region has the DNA TGTACCAGCAGTATCAGGCCCCGGAAGAACGAGCAGTACTTC.